This paragraph covers one T cell receptor (beta chain) sequence. Other DNA sequences within the sample encode an identical CDR3. Measured with immunoSEQ multiplex PCR; TCRdb has only the in-frame clones, and not every one. The data hold 120,000 or so clones, with approximately 90% observed a single time. These data come from a study of cytomegalovirus exposure and HLA in healthy donors. The V gene lost 0 bases and the J gene lost 2 bases, with 12 bases spanning the gap. The CDR3 sequence is 16 residues long. Germline-derived CDR1 and CDR2 are SGDLS and YYNGEE. The sequence derives from a woman younger than 35 in good health and CMV-seronegative. What was sequenced was PBMCs. The V and J genes are TRBV9 and TRBJ1-3; D might be TRBD1 (6 bases). The CDR3 reads CASSVGGGAPGNTIYF. CDR3 in DNA: TGTGCCAGCAGCGTAGGAGGGGGGGCGCCTGGAAACACCATATATTTT.